This is a list of T cell receptor beta chains from one sample in a study of OX40 agonist ivuxolimab in advanced cancers. TCRdb's copy holds only in-frame clones and misses some; the assay was immunoSEQ multiplex PCR. The data hold 77,000 or so clones, with more than 70% observed a single time. Sequencing used CD4+ or CD8+ T cells sorted from blood, obtained in a trial of the OX40 agonist ivuxolimab. Receptors were obtained from an adult with an advanced solid tumor such as melanoma, head and neck, liver or kidney cancer. CDR3s include the opening cysteine and the closing phenylalanine or tryptophan. The D gene is left open where the match is weak. Size is omitted from some rows. Given values are once, few, many or a class for expanded clones.

v_gene	abundance	d_gene	j_gene	CDR3aa	CDR3nt
TRBV9	.	.	TRBJ2-1	CASSVEAGWSYNEQFF	TGTGCCAGCAGCGTAGAGGCAGGGTGGTCCTACAATGAGCAGTTCTTC
TRBV19	once	TRBD2	TRBJ2-3	CASSRGLAGGSTDTQYF	TGTGCCAGTAGTAGGGGACTAGCGGGGGGCAGCACAGATACGCAGTATTTT
TRBV28	.	.	TRBJ1-4	CASSALGEKLFF	TGTGCCAGCAGTGCCCTGGGTGAAAAACTGTTTTTT
TRBV9	.	TRBD2	TRBJ2-1	CASSVALLSGGYNEQFF	TGTGCCAGCAGCGTAGCCCTACTCAGCGGGGGCTACAATGAGCAGTTCTTC
TRBV7-7	.	.	TRBJ2-3	CASSFSLTDTQYF	TGTGCCAGCAGCTTCAGCCTAACAGATACGCAGTATTTT
TRBV28	.	TRBD1	TRBJ1-2	CASSLGQGGWYGYTF	TGTGCCAGCAGTCTTGGACAGGGTGGTTGGTATGGCTACACCTTC
TRBV5-1	.	.	TRBJ1-3	CASTQRPGGEGNTIYF	TGCGCCAGCACCCAACGGCCCGGGGGAGAGGGAAACACCATATATTTT
TRBV18	.	.	TRBJ2-3	CASSPGLAGTDTQYF	TGTGCCAGCTCACCCGGTCTCGCGGGCACAGATACGCAGTATTTT
TRBV29-1	.	.	TRBJ1-2	CSVDDSGYTF	TGCAGCGTTGATGACAGCGGCTACACCTTC
TRBV9	.	TRBD2	TRBJ2-7	CASTQSSGTHEQYF	TGTGCCAGCACCCAAAGTAGCGGGACCCACGAGCAGTACTTC
TRBV18	.	.	TRBJ2-7	CASSSRVDPLYEQYF	TGTGCCAGCTCATCGAGAGTGGACCCCCTCTACGAGCAGTACTTC
TRBV7-8	.	.	TRBJ2-1	CASTSVILDRVDNEQFF	TGTGCCAGCACGAGCGTGATCTTGGACAGAGTGGACAATGAGCAGTTCTTC
TRBV28	.	.	TRBJ1-6	CASSNSLGRENSPLHF	TGTGCCAGCTCCAACTCGCTGGGTAGGGAAAATTCACCCCTCCACTTT
TRBV7-2	.	TRBD1	TRBJ2-7	CASSLDGTETYEQYF	TGTGCCAGCAGCTTAGATGGGACAGAGACCTACGAGCAGTACTTC
TRBV6-7	once	TRBD1	TRBJ2-3	CASSPRQGRTDTQYF	TGTGCCAGCAGCCCGAGACAGGGACGGACAGATACGCAGTATTTT
TRBV4-2	.	TRBD1	TRBJ2-7	CASSQGTGVEQYF	TGTGCCAGCAGCCAAGGGACAGGGGTCGAGCAGTACTTC
TRBV7-8	.	TRBD2	TRBJ2-2	CASSSPTSGNWELFF	TGTGCCAGCAGCTCTCCGACTAGCGGGAACTGGGAGCTGTTTTTT
TRBV5-6	once	.	TRBJ1-6	CASSLATYNSPLHF	TGTGCCAGCAGCTTAGCTACCTATAATTCACCCCTCCACTTT
TRBV5-6	.	.	TRBJ1-2	CASSLRGTGYTF	TGTGCCAGCAGCTTGAGGGGGACTGGCTACACCTTC
TRBV11-1	.	TRBD2	TRBJ2-5	CASSPYPGTSGSGTQYF	TGTGCCAGCAGCCCTTATCCCGGGACTAGCGGGAGTGGGACCCAGTACTTC
TRBV7-9	.	.	TRBJ1-1	CASSQMGGYTEAFF	TGTGCCAGCAGCCAGATGGGGGGCTACACTGAAGCTTTCTTT
TRBV28	.	.	TRBJ1-5	CASSLHQQGFQPQHF	TGTGCCAGCAGTCTGCACCAACAGGGTTTTCAGCCCCAGCATTTT
TRBV19	.	.	TRBJ2-5	CASSKAETQYF	TGTGCCAGTAGTAAAGCGGAGACCCAGTACTTC
TRBV10-3	few	.	TRBJ1-1	CASRPGPPRDTEAFF	TGTGCCTCCCGACCGGGACCCCCGCGGGACACTGAAGCTTTCTTT
TRBV18	.	.	TRBJ1-4	CASSTGLGGPNEKLFF	TGTGCCAGCTCAACAGGTTTAGGTGGTCCGAATGAAAAACTGTTTTTT
TRBV6-6	.	TRBD1	TRBJ1-2	CASSPQGTVNYGYTF	TGTGCCAGCAGTCCACAAGGGACAGTTAACTATGGCTACACCTTC
TRBV5-1	.	TRBD2	TRBJ2-3	CASTLAGGPDTQYF	TGCGCCAGCACACTAGCGGGGGGGCCAGATACGCAGTATTTT
TRBV7-2	.	.	TRBJ1-1	CASSAKAEAFF	TGTGCCAGCAGCGCCAAAGCTGAAGCTTTCTTT
TRBV28	.	TRBD1	TRBJ2-7	CASSSPGTGIYEQYF	TGTGCCAGCAGTTCCCCCGGGACAGGGATCTACGAGCAGTACTTC
TRBV18	.	.	TRBJ2-1	CASSPPLATYNEQFF	TGTGCCAGCTCACCACCACTAGCCACCTACAATGAGCAGTTCTTC
TRBV5-4	.	.	TRBJ1-4	CASSPGAGFDEKLFF	TGTGCCAGCAGCCCTGGAGCAGGGTTTGATGAAAAACTGTTTTTT
TRBV9	.	TRBD2	TRBJ2-7	CASSAGLAGDGNEQYF	TGTGCCAGCAGCGCGGGACTAGCGGGGGATGGGAACGAGCAGTACTTC
TRBV4-1	few	.	TRBJ1-5	CASSPEVGKPQHF	TGCGCCAGCAGCCCTGAGGTAGGGAAGCCCCAGCATTTT
TRBV2	.	.	TRBJ2-7	CASSTQGTSYEQYF	TGTGCCAGCAGTACACAGGGTACCTCCTACGAGCAGTACTTC
TRBV7-9	.	.	TRBJ2-2	CASSHTPGQRNTGELFF	TGTGCCAGCAGCCATACACCGGGACAAAGGAACACCGGGGAGCTGTTTTTT
TRBV10-3	.	.	TRBJ2-7	CAITRRDSEQYF	TGTGCCATCACCAGGAGGGATTCCGAGCAGTACTTC
TRBV2	.	.	TRBJ2-1	CASRRETGNEQFF	TGTGCCAGCAGGCGGGAGACAGGCAATGAGCAGTTCTTC
TRBV7-9	once	.	TRBJ2-3	CASSFPTGYTDTQYF	TGTGCCAGCAGCTTCCCGACAGGTTACACAGATACGCAGTATTTT
TRBV14	.	.	TRBJ2-1	CASSLGAYNEQFF	TGTGCCAGCAGCCTCGGGGCTTACAATGAGCAGTTCTTC
TRBV28	.	.	TRBJ2-7	CASSSGGTLSYEQYF	TGTGCCAGCAGCTCCGGGGGGACACTGTCCTACGAGCAGTACTTC
TRBV5-1	few	.	TRBJ1-1	CASSFRRRESNTEAFF	TGCGCCAGCAGCTTTCGAAGGCGCGAATCGAACACTGAAGCTTTCTTT
TRBV9	.	.	TRBJ2-7	CASSVGPSTYEQYF	TGTGCCAGCAGCGTAGGGCCCAGTACCTACGAGCAGTACTTC
TRBV7-2	.	TRBD1	TRBJ2-1	CASSLGDRGYNEQFF	TGTGCCAGCAGCTTAGGGGACAGGGGATACAATGAGCAGTTCTTC
TRBV7-3	.	.	TRBJ1-5	CASSPRTDQPQHF	TGTGCCAGCAGCCCCCGGACAGATCAGCCCCAGCATTTT
TRBV10-1	.	TRBD2	TRBJ2-7	CASSRLAGGAEQYF	TGCGCCAGCAGTCGACTAGCGGGAGGAGCCGAGCAGTACTTC
TRBV14	.	.	TRBJ2-3	CASSQDKGRPSTDTQYF	TGTGCCAGCAGCCAAGATAAGGGGAGACCTAGCACAGATACGCAGTATTTT
TRBV5-6	.	.	TRBJ2-3	CASSPNRGARTDTQYF	TGTGCCAGCAGCCCTAACCGGGGGGCGCGGACAGATACGCAGTATTTT
TRBV28	.	.	TRBJ1-4	CASSSQNFNEKLFF	TGTGCCAGCAGTTCCCAGAATTTTAATGAAAAACTGTTTTTT
TRBV6-5	.	TRBD1	TRBJ2-7	CASRPTGGSYEQYF	TGTGCCAGCCGCCCGACAGGGGGTTCCTACGAGCAGTACTTC